A selection of T cell receptor beta chains follows, all from one sample in a study of early T cells in non-severe SARS-CoV-2 infection. TCRdb called the 5' RACE reads again in MiXCR, with one record for every CDR3 protein. The sample comprises roughly 42,000 distinct CDR3 sequences, more than 10% of which are singletons, and about a sixth rests with the top ten. Material for sequencing was whole blood. The receptors originated from an adult who was a healthcare worker with PCR-confirmed SARS-CoV-2 infection or an uninfected control (not recorded which). Each CDR3 is given with its conserved first and last residue. D genes are given only for firm matches. Size tells how often a clone was seen (once, few, many) or the class of an expanded clone, and some rows leave it out.

TRBV11-3,TRBJ2-1,TRBD2,many,TGTGCCAGCAATAGCCGAACCCGGGAGTCTAGCGGGGTCAGCTCCTACAATGAGCAGTTCTTC,CASNSRTRESSGVSSYNEQFF
TRBV6-2/TRBV6-3,TRBJ1-3,NA,few,TGTGCCAGCAGCCGGGACCGAAGCTCTGGAAACACCATATATTTT,CASSRDRSSGNTIYF
TRBV12-3/TRBV12-4,TRBJ2-2,NA,NA,TGTGCCAGCACCCTTCAAGGGGGGGCCGGGGAGCTGTTTTTT,CASTLQGGAGELFF
TRBV11-2,TRBJ2-1,TRBD2,many,TGTGCCAGCAGTCCCCGGACTAGCCACAATGAGCAGTTCTTC,CASSPRTSHNEQFF
TRBV9,TRBJ2-1,TRBD1,medium-sized,TGTGCCAGCAGCGTAGCCCCTCAGGGGGCGCAAGGTGAGCAGTTCTTC,CASSVAPQGAQGEQFF
TRBV10-3,TRBJ1-5,TRBD1,many,TGTGCCATCAGTGCGGGACAGGGCAGTCAGCCCCAGCATTTT,CAISAGQGSQPQHF
TRBV18,TRBJ1-1,NA,many,TGTGCCAGCTCACCAAGACAGGTCCCTGCCCTGAACACTGAAGCTTTCTTT,CASSPRQVPALNTEAFF
TRBV28,TRBJ2-3,NA,many,TGTGCCAGCAGTTTCAGAGGGCAGGGTCCGCAGTATTTT,CASSFRGQGPQYF
TRBV20-1,TRBJ2-7,TRBD2,NA,TGCAGTGCTAGAGACGTAGGGATATTCGGGACTAGCGGAGCCTACGAGCAGTACTTC,CSARDVGIFGTSGAYEQYF
TRBV7-9,TRBJ1-3,NA,many,TGTGCCAGCAGCTTGCTACAGGGTAGGAACTCTGGAAACACCATATATTTT,CASSLLQGRNSGNTIYF
TRBV6-2/TRBV6-3,TRBJ1-2,NA,NA,TGTGCCAGCAGTTACAAAGGTCTGATAATGTATGGCTACACCTTC,CASSYKGLIMYGYTF
TRBV29-1,TRBJ2-7,NA,few,TGCAGCGTTGGAACGGGGCGGAAGTACTTC,CSVGTGRKYF
TRBV29-1,TRBJ2-4,NA,few,TGCAGTGGTGGACAGAGCAAAAACATTCAGTACTTC,CSGGQSKNIQYF
TRBV20-1,TRBJ2-7,NA,few,TGCAGTGCTAGAGGTCTCTACAGCGATTACGAGCAGTACTTC,CSARGLYSDYEQYF
TRBV19,TRBJ2-7,TRBD2,NA,TGTGCCAGTAAGCCCCGGACTAGCGGTACCTACGAGCAGTACTTC,CASKPRTSGTYEQYF
TRBV25-1,TRBJ2-6,NA,many,TGTGCCAGCAGTCCTGGGGCCAACGTCCTGACTTTC,CASSPGANVLTF
TRBV19,TRBJ1-5,NA,NA,TGTGCCAGTAGTATTTTGGTTAGCAATCAGCCCCAGCATTTT,CASSILVSNQPQHF
TRBV5-5,TRBJ2-7,NA,NA,TGTGCCAGCAGCTTGGACGGGGTGAGCTCCTACGAGCAGTACTTC,CASSLDGVSSYEQYF
TRBV2,TRBJ2-1,NA,many,TGTGCCAGCAGTGGGGTTAGGTCATCAGAGCAGTTCTTC,CASSGVRSSEQFF
TRBV27,TRBJ2-1,TRBD2,once,TGTGCCAGCAGTTTATTTCCCATAGCGGGAGGGAATGAGCAGTTCTTC,CASSLFPIAGGNEQFF
TRBV6-2/TRBV6-3,TRBJ1-2,NA,many,TGTGCCAGCGGAGAGTACGGAAACGGCTACACCTTC,CASGEYGNGYTF
TRBV7-9,TRBJ2-1,TRBD2,NA,TGTGCCAGCAGCTTACGCCCCGCCCTCACTAGCGGGGGGTACAATGAGCAGTTCTTC,CASSLRPALTSGGYNEQFF
TRBV20-1,TRBJ1-6,TRBD1,NA,TGCAGTGCGGGACAGCAGCATTCACCCCTCCACTTT,CSAGQQHSPLHF
TRBV11-2,TRBJ2-2,TRBD1,NA,TGTGCCAGCAGCTTACTCGGGACAGGGCTGACCGGGGAGCTGTTTTTT,CASSLLGTGLTGELFF
TRBV6-2/TRBV6-3,TRBJ2-1,NA,few,TGTGCCAGCAGTTACATTTATCCTAGCTCGGGCTCCTCCTACAATGAGCAGTTCTTC,CASSYIYPSSGSSYNEQFF
TRBV29-1,TRBJ2-5,TRBD1,many,TGCAGCGCGGGCAGGGGGCACCAAGAGACCCAGTACTTC,CSAGRGHQETQYF
TRBV7-8,TRBJ2-7,NA,few,TGTGCCAGCAGCTTAGCGCTCAGGTCCTACGAGCAGTACTTC,CASSLALRSYEQYF
TRBV6-2/TRBV6-3,TRBJ2-1,TRBD2,many,TGTGCCAGCAGTTACTCGATGGGACTAGCGGGGACCTACTCCTACAATGAGCAGTTCTTC,CASSYSMGLAGTYSYNEQFF
TRBV7-2,TRBJ2-1,NA,few,TGTGCCAGCAGCTTTGTCCCGGGACACAGCTACAATGAGCAGTTCTTC,CASSFVPGHSYNEQFF
TRBV5-6,TRBJ2-3,NA,NA,TGTGCCAGCAGCTCCGGAGACACAGATACGCAGTATTTT,CASSSGDTDTQYF
TRBV7-3,TRBJ2-3,NA,NA,TGTGCCAGCAGCTTAGGGGGAGAGGCAGATACGCAGTATTTT,CASSLGGEADTQYF
TRBV7-9,TRBJ1-3,NA,NA,TGTGCCAGCAGCTTGGACCCTCCCGCCTCTGGAAACACCATATATTTT,CASSLDPPASGNTIYF
TRBV7-2,TRBJ2-3,TRBD2,many,TGTGCCAGCAGCTTACAGGCTAGCGGGAGTCGATCAGATACGCAGTATTTT,CASSLQASGSRSDTQYF
TRBV5-6,TRBJ2-7,NA,few,TGTGCCAGCAGCTTGGGGGGCTCCTCCTACTACGAGCAGTACTTC,CASSLGGSSYYEQYF
TRBV7-3,TRBJ2-1,TRBD2,many,TGTGCCAGCAGCTTATTGGGACTAGCGAGTGAGCAGTTCTTC,CASSLLGLASEQFF
TRBV11-2,TRBJ2-4,TRBD2,many,TGTGCCAGCAGCTTTGGAGTAGCGGGGGGGTTGTCCAAAAACATTCAGTACTTC,CASSFGVAGGLSKNIQYF
TRBV6-6,TRBJ2-4,TRBD1,many,TGTGCCAGCAGTTACGACGGGACAGGGGTGGTCGGAGCCAAAAACATTCAGTACTTC,CASSYDGTGVVGAKNIQYF
TRBV6-6,TRBJ2-4,TRBD2,few,TGTGCCAGCAGTTACTCGGGGACTAGGGAAAACATTCAGTACTTC,CASSYSGTRENIQYF
TRBV28,TRBJ1-6,NA,NA,TGTGCCAGCAGGTCCAATTCACCCCTCCACTTT,CASRSNSPLHF
TRBV9,TRBJ2-2,TRBD2,many,TGTGCCAGCGGGACTAGCGGGGGAACCGGGGAGCTGTTTTTT,CASGTSGGTGELFF
TRBV9,TRBJ2-7,TRBD2,few,TGTGCCAGCTCTCCTGATCGGGGGGGCAATTTCTACGAGCAGTACTTC,CASSPDRGGNFYEQYF
TRBV6-5,TRBJ2-2,TRBD1,NA,TGTGCCAGCAGGGGACAGGGTGGTGCCGGGGAGCTGTTTTTT,CASRGQGGAGELFF
TRBV28,TRBJ2-7,TRBD1,NA,TGTGCCAGCACCGGACGCCGGGACAGGGCTAACGAGCAGTACTTC,CASTGRRDRANEQYF
TRBV28,TRBJ2-1,TRBD2,NA,TGTGCCAGCCGGGAGGGAGGGCCCTACTCCTACAATGAGCAGTTCTTC,CASREGGPYSYNEQFF
TRBV7-3,TRBJ2-3,NA,NA,TGTGCCAGCAGCACCTCTATGAGTGGCACAGATACGCAGTATTTT,CASSTSMSGTDTQYF
TRBV6-2/TRBV6-3,TRBJ2-4,TRBD2,few,TGTGCCAGCAGTTACTCGTCGGGGACTAATTACATTCAGTACTTC,CASSYSSGTNYIQYF
TRBV10-3,TRBJ2-7,TRBD1,NA,TGTGCCATCAGTGGGCAGACAGGGAGCTCCCACGAGCAGTACTTC,CAISGQTGSSHEQYF
TRBV7-2,TRBJ2-5,NA,many,TGTGCCAGCAGGGAGGCACAAGAGACCCAGTACTTC,CASREAQETQYF
TRBV6-5,TRBJ1-5,NA,NA,TGTGCCAGCAGTCAGGGGAGCTTCGGCAATCAGCCCCAGCATTTT,CASSQGSFGNQPQHF
TRBV11-3,TRBJ2-7,NA,many,TGTGCCAGCAGCTTAGATGGCAGTAAGGCAGCCTACGAGCAGTACTTC,CASSLDGSKAAYEQYF
TRBV12-3/TRBV12-4,TRBJ2-1,TRBD2,NA,TGTGCCAGCAGCTTTAGCGGGGGGGCGAATGAGCAGTTCTTC,CASSFSGGANEQFF
TRBV7-9,TRBJ1-2,TRBD1,many,TGTGCCAGCAGCCAACTCCCGACAGGGCTCTATGGCTACACCTTC,CASSQLPTGLYGYTF
TRBV2,TRBJ2-1,TRBD2,many,TGTGCCAGCAGTGGTTTTGCGGGAGGGCACAATGAGCAGTTCTTC,CASSGFAGGHNEQFF
TRBV28,TRBJ1-6,NA,many,TGTGCCAGCATGGGGCCCCTTTATAATTCACCCCTCCACTTT,CASMGPLYNSPLHF
TRBV7-6,TRBJ1-3,NA,many,TGTGCCAGCAGCTTAACCGACGGGTACTCTGGAAACACCATATATTTT,CASSLTDGYSGNTIYF
TRBV7-9,TRBJ1-6,NA,NA,TGTGCCAGCAGCTTTTCCCAGGATGGCGATTCACCCCTCCACTTT,CASSFSQDGDSPLHF
TRBV5-5,TRBJ2-7,NA,NA,TGTGCCAGCAGCGACGGACCCAAATACGAGCAGTACTTC,CASSDGPKYEQYF
TRBV2,TRBJ1-1,NA,many,TGTGCCAGCACGACAGCCTCGTACGTAGCTTTCTTT,CASTTASYVAFF